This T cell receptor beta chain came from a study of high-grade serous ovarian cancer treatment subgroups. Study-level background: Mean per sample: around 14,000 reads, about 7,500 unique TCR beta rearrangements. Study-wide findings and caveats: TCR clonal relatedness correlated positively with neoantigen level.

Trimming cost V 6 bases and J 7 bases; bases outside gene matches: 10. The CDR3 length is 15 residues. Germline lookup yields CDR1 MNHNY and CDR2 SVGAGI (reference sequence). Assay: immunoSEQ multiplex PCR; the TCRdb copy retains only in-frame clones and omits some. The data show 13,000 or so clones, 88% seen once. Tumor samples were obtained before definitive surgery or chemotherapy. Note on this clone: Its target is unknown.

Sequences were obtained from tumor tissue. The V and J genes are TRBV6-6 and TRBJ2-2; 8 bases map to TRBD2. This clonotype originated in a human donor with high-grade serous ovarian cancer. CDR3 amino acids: CASSRIAGKGGELFF. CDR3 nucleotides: TGTGCCAGCAGCAGAATAGCGGGGAAGGGCGGGGAGCTGTTTTTT.